A selection of T cell receptor beta chains follows, all from one sample in a study of a mutant IDH1 vaccine in newly diagnosed glioma. Here immunoSEQ multiplex PCR was the method, and the copy in TCRdb shows in-frame clones only, minus some. The data contain roughly 28,000 clones, 89% of them singletons. The antigens for these receptors are not known. Sequencing was performed on PBMCs, taken from a glioma patient whose treatment included an IDH1 peptide vaccine. The source is a man aged 18 to 29 with glioma. The CDR3 runs from the conserved cysteine through the conserved F or W. Fields, in order: D gene, CDR3 length, V gene, J gene, clone size, CDR3 protein, CDR3 DNA. The D gene is left open where the match is weak. Part of the rows lack a size; the others show once, few, many or a class for expanded clones.

d_call: NA; cdr3_length: 13; v_call: TRBV30; j_call: TRBJ1-5; clone_size: NA; cdr3_aa: CAWSARGNQPQHF; cdr3_nt: TGTGCCTGGAGTGCCAGGGGCAATCAGCCCCAGCATTTT
d_call: NA; cdr3_length: 18; v_call: TRBV7-9; j_call: TRBJ2-3; clone_size: NA; cdr3_aa: CASSLGGAPPIPTDTQYF; cdr3_nt: TGTGCCAGCAGCTTAGGGGGGGCGCCCCCGATTCCCACAGATACGCAGTATTTT
d_call: TRBD1; cdr3_length: 12; v_call: TRBV2; j_call: TRBJ2-7; clone_size: NA; cdr3_aa: CASNLQGDEQYF; cdr3_nt: TGTGCCAGCAACCTTCAGGGGGACGAGCAGTACTTC
d_call: NA; cdr3_length: 14; v_call: TRBV5-4; j_call: TRBJ2-2; clone_size: once; cdr3_aa: CASSLPTSLGELFF; cdr3_nt: TGTGCCAGCAGCTTGCCAACGTCGTTGGGGGAGCTGTTTTTT
d_call: TRBD1; cdr3_length: 15; v_call: TRBV19; j_call: TRBJ1-5; clone_size: NA; cdr3_aa: CASRNAGTGVQPQHF; cdr3_nt: TGTGCCAGTAGGAACGCCGGGACAGGGGTCCAGCCCCAGCATTTT
d_call: NA; cdr3_length: 17; v_call: TRBV4-2; j_call: TRBJ1-4; clone_size: NA; cdr3_aa: CASSQETIRLTNEKLFF; cdr3_nt: TGTGCCAGCAGCCAAGAGACGATACGACTGACTAATGAAAAACTGTTTTTT
d_call: NA; cdr3_length: 9; v_call: TRBV29-1; j_call: TRBJ1-2; clone_size: NA; cdr3_aa: CSVVPGYTF; cdr3_nt: TGCAGCGTTGTCCCGGGCTACACCTTC
d_call: TRBD2; cdr3_length: 15; v_call: TRBV30; j_call: TRBJ2-3; clone_size: NA; cdr3_aa: CAWSGLAGPTDTQYF; cdr3_nt: TGTGCCTGGAGTGGTTTAGCGGGTCCCACAGATACGCAGTATTTT
d_call: NA; cdr3_length: 13; v_call: TRBV13; j_call: TRBJ1-1; clone_size: NA; cdr3_aa: CASSLYSGAEAFF; cdr3_nt: TGTGCCAGCAGCTTATACAGTGGGGCTGAAGCTTTCTTT
d_call: TRBD2; cdr3_length: 15; v_call: TRBV7-2; j_call: TRBJ2-7; clone_size: NA; cdr3_aa: CASSLEGSGSNEQYF; cdr3_nt: TGTGCCAGCAGCTTAGAGGGTAGCGGGAGCAACGAGCAGTACTTC
d_call: NA; cdr3_length: 12; v_call: TRBV2; j_call: TRBJ1-1; clone_size: few; cdr3_aa: CASTPAGAEAFF; cdr3_nt: TGTGCCAGCACCCCCGCCGGAGCTGAAGCTTTCTTT
d_call: NA; cdr3_length: 13; v_call: TRBV30; j_call: TRBJ1-1; clone_size: NA; cdr3_aa: CAWSVHRSTEAFF; cdr3_nt: TGTGCCTGGAGTGTACACAGGAGCACTGAAGCTTTCTTT
d_call: NA; cdr3_length: 12; v_call: TRBV2; j_call: TRBJ1-3; clone_size: few; cdr3_aa: CASSESRYTIYF; cdr3_nt: TGTGCCAGCAGTGAATCCCGCTACACCATATATTTT
d_call: NA; cdr3_length: 13; v_call: TRBV5-4; j_call: TRBJ2-7; clone_size: NA; cdr3_aa: CASTSDRSYEQYF; cdr3_nt: TGTGCCAGCACCTCCGACAGATCCTACGAGCAGTACTTC
d_call: TRBD1; cdr3_length: 13; v_call: TRBV7-2; j_call: TRBJ1-2; clone_size: NA; cdr3_aa: CASSSRDSNGYTF; cdr3_nt: TGTGCCAGCAGCTCCCGGGACAGCAATGGCTACACCTTC
d_call: NA; cdr3_length: 17; v_call: TRBV5-8; j_call: TRBJ1-1; clone_size: NA; cdr3_aa: CASSLRSVGRANTEAFF; cdr3_nt: TGTGCCAGCAGCTTGCGATCGGTAGGCAGGGCGAACACTGAAGCTTTCTTT
d_call: TRBD1; cdr3_length: 14; v_call: TRBV30; j_call: TRBJ1-1; clone_size: NA; cdr3_aa: CAWSSGTGNTEAFF; cdr3_nt: TGTGCCTGGAGCTCTGGGACAGGGAACACTGAAGCTTTCTTT
d_call: TRBD2; cdr3_length: 16; v_call: TRBV4-3; j_call: TRBJ2-1; clone_size: NA; cdr3_aa: CASSRTLAGDYNEQFF; cdr3_nt: TGCGCCAGCAGCCGAACCCTAGCGGGAGACTACAATGAGCAGTTCTTC
d_call: NA; cdr3_length: 11; v_call: TRBV10-3; j_call: TRBJ1-2; clone_size: NA; cdr3_aa: CAIGAEAGYTF; cdr3_nt: TGTGCCATCGGAGCCGAGGCTGGCTACACCTTC
d_call: NA; cdr3_length: 13; v_call: TRBV30; j_call: TRBJ1-5; clone_size: NA; cdr3_aa: CAWSLAVNQPQHF; cdr3_nt: TGTGCCTGGAGTTTAGCGGTTAATCAGCCCCAGCATTTT
d_call: NA; cdr3_length: 15; v_call: TRBV27; j_call: TRBJ1-5; clone_size: NA; cdr3_aa: CASSLRDGQNQPQHF; cdr3_nt: TGTGCCAGCAGTCTCCGGGACGGCCAGAATCAGCCCCAGCATTTT
d_call: TRBD2; cdr3_length: 16; v_call: TRBV5-4; j_call: TRBJ2-2; clone_size: NA; cdr3_aa: CASSWVGGSDTGELFF; cdr3_nt: TGTGCCAGCAGCTGGGTTGGCGGGAGTGACACCGGGGAGCTGTTTTTT
d_call: TRBD1; cdr3_length: 12; v_call: TRBV29-1; j_call: TRBJ1-1; clone_size: NA; cdr3_aa: CSVRGIGTEAFF; cdr3_nt: TGCAGCGTCAGGGGGATAGGCACTGAAGCTTTCTTT
d_call: NA; cdr3_length: 15; v_call: TRBV2; j_call: TRBJ1-4; clone_size: NA; cdr3_aa: CASSPRGATNEKLFF; cdr3_nt: TGTGCCAGCAGTCCCCGGGGGGCCACTAATGAAAAACTGTTTTTT
d_call: TRBD1; cdr3_length: 15; v_call: TRBV30; j_call: TRBJ1-5; clone_size: once; cdr3_aa: CAWSAGTGSNQPQHF; cdr3_nt: TGTGCCTGGAGCGCAGGGACAGGGTCAAATCAGCCCCAGCATTTT
d_call: NA; cdr3_length: 17; v_call: TRBV5-6; j_call: TRBJ2-4; clone_size: NA; cdr3_aa: CASSLAGTLGAKNIQYF; cdr3_nt: TGTGCCAGCAGCTTGGCTGGGACATTAGGGGCCAAAAACATTCAGTACTTC
d_call: TRBD2; cdr3_length: 16; v_call: TRBV6-5; j_call: TRBJ2-1; clone_size: NA; cdr3_aa: CASSYSAGEVYNEQFF; cdr3_nt: TGTGCCAGCAGTTACTCGGCGGGAGAAGTCTACAATGAGCAGTTCTTC
d_call: TRBD1; cdr3_length: 14; v_call: TRBV4-2; j_call: TRBJ2-7; clone_size: NA; cdr3_aa: CASSDDRAADEQYF; cdr3_nt: TGTGCCAGCTCTGACGACAGGGCGGCCGACGAGCAGTACTTC
d_call: TRBD1; cdr3_length: 16; v_call: TRBV6-5; j_call: TRBJ2-5; clone_size: once; cdr3_aa: CASSYRGTGGQETQYF; cdr3_nt: TGTGCCAGCAGTTACCGGGGAACAGGGGGACAAGAGACCCAGTACTTC
d_call: NA; cdr3_length: 14; v_call: TRBV7-6; j_call: TRBJ2-7; clone_size: NA; cdr3_aa: CASSPGFPNYEQYF; cdr3_nt: TGTGCCAGCAGCCCAGGGTTTCCCAACTACGAGCAGTACTTC
d_call: TRBD2; cdr3_length: 15; v_call: TRBV6-1; j_call: TRBJ2-1; clone_size: NA; cdr3_aa: CASSASPEGGYEQFF; cdr3_nt: TGTGCCAGCAGCGCATCCCCGGAGGGAGGGTATGAGCAGTTCTTC
d_call: NA; cdr3_length: 13; v_call: TRBV5-1; j_call: TRBJ2-3; clone_size: NA; cdr3_aa: CASSDSLTDTQYF; cdr3_nt: TGCGCCAGCAGCGACAGCCTCACAGATACGCAGTATTTT